Shown below are 2 T cell receptor beta chains from a single sample sequenced in a study of T cell responses to AZD1222 COVID-19 vaccine (dated by TCRdb to the early 2020s). Libraries were constructed by the immunoSEQ multiplex PCR assay. TCRdb limited this immuneACCESS table to in-frame rearrangements with V and J called. A share of clones is missing; checked studies link under half to unresolved V genes, and the rest is unexplained. Present in this sample are nearly 90,000 clones, around 88% of which were seen just once. The top ten constitute about 9.4% of the sample. The time point label corresponds to: baseline before first vaccination. This specimen's treatment or condition label, per the study, means: meningococcal conjugate vaccine given as trial control. The source material was peripheral blood, sampled on day 0 of MenACWY control vaccination. Source of these receptors: an adult in good health.

The rearrangement uses TRBV7-9 and TRBJ2-7; the match to TRBD1 covers 7 bases. The J segment lost 3 bases and the V segment lost 5 bases, leaving 10 bases of the junction unmatched. The CDR3 length is 15 residues. Germline values: CDR1 SEHNR, CDR2 FQNEAQ (reference sequence). The CDR3 loop is CASSPSTGNYYEQYF. The CDR3 DNA is TGTGCCAGCAGCCCCTCGACAGGGAACTACTACGAGCAGTACTTC.

V and J are TRBV7-2 and TRBJ1-1; D gene unclear. Trimming removed 4 bases from V and 1 base from J, with 10 bases in between. Germline CDR1 is SGHTA and CDR2 is FQGNSA. The CDR3 contains 14 residues. The DNA for the CDR3 is TGTGCCAGCAGCTGGGCGGCGGGGAACACTGAAGCTTTCTTT. Translating gives CASSWAAGNTEAFF.